The 6 T cell receptor beta chains listed next were all sequenced from one sample in a study of blood T cell repertoires in COVID-19. Sequencing was performed with immunoSEQ multiplex PCR; in TCRdb, only in-frame clones are kept and a portion is missing. The sample contains about 180,000 clones, about 87% of which appear only once. Input material: peripheral blood. The receptor source for this set is a woman in her twenties or thirties with acute or convalescent COVID-19.

The chain couples TRBV27 to TRBJ1-1; D is ambiguous. This CDR3 is built from 14 residues. Trimming shortened V by 11 bases and J by 1 base, and 17 bases separated the two germline ends. The germline CDR1 and CDR2 sequences are MNHEY and SMNVEV (reference sequence). The CDR3 protein is CACYSGVGNTEAFF. CDR3 bases: TGTGCCTGTTACTCCGGGGTAGGGAACACTGAAGCTTTCTTT.

This clone has a handful of counts. The chain is built from TRBV30 and TRBJ2-1; 8 positions agree with TRBD1. The trim removed 6 bases at V and 0 bases at J, leaving 7 bases unmatched. In germline, CDR1 is GTSNPN, CDR2 SVGIG (reference sequence). The CDR3 totals 15 residues. CDR3 amino acids: CACNEGTGSYNEQFF. The CDR3 bases are TGTGCCTGTAACGAAGGGACAGGCTCCTACAATGAGCAGTTCTTC.

The chain employs TRBV5-1 and TRBJ2-1; 8 nucleotides align to TRBD2. Looked up from germline, CDR1 is SGHRS and CDR2 is YFSETQ. The trim removed 4 bases at V and 7 bases at J, leaving 16 bases unmatched. The CDR3 length is 17 residues. This chain's CDR3 is CASSPPAGGRLYNEQFF. The CDR3 region has the DNA TGCGCCAGCAGCCCACCGGCGGGAGGAAGGTTATATAATGAGCAGTTCTTC.

The chain employs TRBV5-1 and TRBJ2-1; TRBD2 is a possible D gene (6 bases). The ends were cut back, 4 bases at V and 7 bases at J, with 12 bases in the middle. CDR3 length: 13 amino acids. Germline CDR1 and CDR2: SGHRS and YFSETQ. The CDR3 region is CASSAGTFNEQFF. The CDR3 DNA follows: TGCGCCAGCAGCGCCGGGACTTTTAATGAGCAGTTCTTC.

The chain links TRBV28 to TRBJ2-1, with TRBD1 identical over 9 bases. CDR3 length: 16 residues. Germline V gene sequence: CDR1 MDHEN, CDR2 SYDVKM. With 6 bases clipped from V and 3 bases from J, the junction kept 9 bases outside the gene matches. The DNA of the CDR3 is TGTGCCAGCAGCTCCGGGGGGACAGGGCGCTACAATGAGCAGTTCTTC. Translating gives CASSSGGTGRYNEQFF.

The chain recombines TRBV4-2 with TRBJ2-1; D remains unclear. The V gene's germline CDR1 is LGHNA and CDR2 YNFKEQ. The V and J ends lost 5 bases and 7 bases respectively, with 9 bases between them. The CDR3 loop spans 12 amino acids. CDR3 region: CASSGFGNEQFF. CDR3 sequence (DNA): TGTGCCAGCAGCGGATTCGGGAATGAGCAGTTCTTC.